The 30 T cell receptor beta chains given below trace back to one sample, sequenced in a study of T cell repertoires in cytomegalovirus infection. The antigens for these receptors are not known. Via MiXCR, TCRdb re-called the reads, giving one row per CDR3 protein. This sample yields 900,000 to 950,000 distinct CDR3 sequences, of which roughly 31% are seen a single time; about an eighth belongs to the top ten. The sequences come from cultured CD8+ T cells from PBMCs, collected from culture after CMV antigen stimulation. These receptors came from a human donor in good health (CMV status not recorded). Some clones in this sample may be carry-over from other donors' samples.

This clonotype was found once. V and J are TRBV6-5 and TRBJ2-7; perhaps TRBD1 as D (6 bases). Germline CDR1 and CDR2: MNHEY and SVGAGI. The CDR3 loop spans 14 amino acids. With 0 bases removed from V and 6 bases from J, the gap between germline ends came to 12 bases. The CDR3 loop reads CASSYSGDIFEQYV. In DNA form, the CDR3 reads TGTGCCAGCAGTTACTCGGGGGACATCTTCGAGCAGTACGTC.

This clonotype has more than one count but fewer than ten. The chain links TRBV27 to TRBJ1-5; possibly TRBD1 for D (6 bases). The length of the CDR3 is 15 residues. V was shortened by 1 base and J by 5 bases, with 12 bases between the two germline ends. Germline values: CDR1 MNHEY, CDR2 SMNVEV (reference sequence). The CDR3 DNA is TGTGCCAGCAGTTTATTTCCTGGACAGTATCAGCCCCAGCATTTT. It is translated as CASSLFPGQYQPQHF.

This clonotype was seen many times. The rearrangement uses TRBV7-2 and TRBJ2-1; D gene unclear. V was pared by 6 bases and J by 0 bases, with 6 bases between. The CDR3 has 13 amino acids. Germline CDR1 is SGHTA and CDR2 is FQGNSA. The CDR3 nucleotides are TGTGCCAGCAGGGCTAGCTCCTACAATGAGCAGTTCTTC. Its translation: CASRASSYNEQFF.

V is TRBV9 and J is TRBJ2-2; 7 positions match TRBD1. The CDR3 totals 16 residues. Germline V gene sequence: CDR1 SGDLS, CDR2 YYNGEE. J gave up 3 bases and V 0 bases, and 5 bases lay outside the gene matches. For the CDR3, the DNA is TGTGCCAGCAGCGTAGAATGGGGACAGTACACCGGGGAGCTGTTTTTT. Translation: CASSVEWGQYTGELFF.

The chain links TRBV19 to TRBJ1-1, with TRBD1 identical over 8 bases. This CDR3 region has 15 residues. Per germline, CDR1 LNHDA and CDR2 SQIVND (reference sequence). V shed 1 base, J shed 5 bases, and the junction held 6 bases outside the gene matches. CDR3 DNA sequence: TGTGCCAGTAGTATAGTATCCGACAGGGGAACTGAAGCTTTCTTT. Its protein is CASSIVSDRGTEAFF.

The CDR3 loop reads CASSLLDQGGETQYF. DNA for the CDR3: TGTGCCAGCAGTTTATTGGACCAGGGGGGGGAGACCCAGTACTTC. The gene calls are TRBV27 and TRBJ2-5; D tentatively fits TRBD1 or TRBD2 (7 bases each). CDR1 MNHEY and CDR2 SMNVEV come from the germline V gene (reference sequence). This CDR3 has 15 residues. V lost 1 base and J 5 bases, leaving 14 bases between the germline ends.

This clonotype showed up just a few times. In DNA form, the CDR3 reads TGTGCCAGCAGCCTCCGGCTGGGAAACACCGGGGAGCTGTTTTTT. This translates into CASSLRLGNTGELFF. The J gene is TRBJ2-2, the V gene TRBV7-9; D is ambiguous. CDR1 and CDR2 (germline): SEHNR, FQNEAQ (reference sequence). This CDR3 spans 15 amino acids. The V end lost 5 bases, the J end lost 2 bases, and 12 bases lay between the germline ends.

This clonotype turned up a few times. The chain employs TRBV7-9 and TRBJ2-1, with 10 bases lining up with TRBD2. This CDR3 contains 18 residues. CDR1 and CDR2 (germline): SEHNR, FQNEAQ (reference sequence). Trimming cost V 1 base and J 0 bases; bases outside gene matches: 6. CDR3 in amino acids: CASSLEASGGYSYNEQFF. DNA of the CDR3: TGTGCCAGCAGCTTAGAGGCTAGCGGGGGTTACTCCTACAATGAGCAGTTCTTC.

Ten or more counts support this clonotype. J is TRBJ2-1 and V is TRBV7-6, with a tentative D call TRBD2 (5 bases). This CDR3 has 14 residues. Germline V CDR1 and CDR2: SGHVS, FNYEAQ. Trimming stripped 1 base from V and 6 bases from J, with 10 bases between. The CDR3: CASSLVSGSNEQFF. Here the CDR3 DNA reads TGTGCCAGCAGCTTAGTTTCGGGGAGCAATGAGCAGTTCTTC.

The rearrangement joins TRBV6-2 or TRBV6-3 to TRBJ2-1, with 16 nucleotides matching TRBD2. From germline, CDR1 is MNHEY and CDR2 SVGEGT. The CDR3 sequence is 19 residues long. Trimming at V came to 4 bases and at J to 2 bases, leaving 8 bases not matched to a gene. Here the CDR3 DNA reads TGTGCCAGCAGTTTCCTCGGGACTAGCGGGGGGGCCCCCTACAATGAGCAGTTCTTC. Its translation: CASSFLGTSGGAPYNEQFF.

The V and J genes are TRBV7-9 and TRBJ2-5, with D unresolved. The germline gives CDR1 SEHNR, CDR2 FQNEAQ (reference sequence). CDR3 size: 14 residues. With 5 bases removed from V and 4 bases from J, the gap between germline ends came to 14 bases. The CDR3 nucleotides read TGTGCCAGCAGCCCTATGACCTCCCCAGAGACCCAGTACTTC. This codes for CASSPMTSPETQYF.

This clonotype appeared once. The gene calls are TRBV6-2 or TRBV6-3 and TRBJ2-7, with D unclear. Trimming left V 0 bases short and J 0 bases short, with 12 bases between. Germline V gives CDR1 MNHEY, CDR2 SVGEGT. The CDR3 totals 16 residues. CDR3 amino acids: CASSYSTSVTSYEQYV. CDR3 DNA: TGTGCCAGCAGTTACTCGACGTCGGTTACCTCCTACGAGCAGTACGTC.

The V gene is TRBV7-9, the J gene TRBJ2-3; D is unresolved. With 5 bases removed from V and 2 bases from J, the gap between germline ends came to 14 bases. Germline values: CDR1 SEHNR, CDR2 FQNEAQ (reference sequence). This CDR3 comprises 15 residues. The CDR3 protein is CASSGWSIDTDTQYF. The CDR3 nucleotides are TGTGCCAGCAGCGGCTGGTCGATTGACACAGATACGCAGTATTTT.

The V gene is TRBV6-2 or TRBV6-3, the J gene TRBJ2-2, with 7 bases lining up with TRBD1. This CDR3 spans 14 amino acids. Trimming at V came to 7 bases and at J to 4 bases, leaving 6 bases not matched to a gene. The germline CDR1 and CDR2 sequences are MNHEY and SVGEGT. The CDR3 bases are TGTGCCAGCATTTCGGGACAGACCACCGGGGAGCTGTTTTTT. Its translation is CASISGQTTGELFF.

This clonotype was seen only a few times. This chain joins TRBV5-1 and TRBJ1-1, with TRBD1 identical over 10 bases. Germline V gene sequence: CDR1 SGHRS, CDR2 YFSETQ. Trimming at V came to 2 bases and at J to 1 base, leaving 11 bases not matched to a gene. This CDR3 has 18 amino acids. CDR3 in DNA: TGCGCCAGCAGCTTAAGCTGGACAGGGGGAATGAAGAACACTGAAGCTTTCTTT. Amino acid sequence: CASSLSWTGGMKNTEAFF. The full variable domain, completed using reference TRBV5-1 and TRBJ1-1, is KAGVTQTPRYLIKTRGQQVTLSCSPISGHRSVSWYQQTPGQGLQFLFEYFSETQRNKGNFPGRFSGRQFSNSRSEMNVSTLELGDSALYLCASSLSWTGGMKNTEAFFGQGTRLTVV.

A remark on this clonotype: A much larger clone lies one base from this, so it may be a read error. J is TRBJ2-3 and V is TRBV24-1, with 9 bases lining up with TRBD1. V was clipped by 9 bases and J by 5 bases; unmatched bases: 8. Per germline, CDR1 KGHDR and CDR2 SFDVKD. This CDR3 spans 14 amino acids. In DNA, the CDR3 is TGTGCCACCGAGCCGGGACAGGGCATAGATACGCAGTATTTT. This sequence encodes CATEPGQGIDTQYF.

CDR3 loop: CATTPHSYNEQFF. The CDR3 coding sequence is TGTGCCACCACCCCCCACTCCTACAATGAGCAGTTCTTC. The J gene is TRBJ2-1, the V gene TRBV15; D gene uncertain. The CDR3 spans 13 residues. Germline CDR1 reads LNHNV; CDR2 reads YYDKDF (reference sequence). V was clipped by 7 bases and J by 0 bases, with 7 bases between them.

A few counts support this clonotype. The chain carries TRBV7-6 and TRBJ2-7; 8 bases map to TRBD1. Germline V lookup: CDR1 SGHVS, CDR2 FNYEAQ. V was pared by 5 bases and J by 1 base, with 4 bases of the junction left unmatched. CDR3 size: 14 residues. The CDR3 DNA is TGTGCCAGCAGCATTAGACAGGGGTCCTACGAGCAGTACTTC. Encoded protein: CASSIRQGSYEQYF.

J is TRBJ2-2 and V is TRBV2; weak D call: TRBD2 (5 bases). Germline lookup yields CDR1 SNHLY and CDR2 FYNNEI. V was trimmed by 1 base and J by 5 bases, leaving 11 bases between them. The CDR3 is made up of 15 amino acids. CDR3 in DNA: TGTGCCAGCAGTGAAGACTCCCGGGGAACCGGGGAGCTGTTTTTT. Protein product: CASSEDSRGTGELFF.

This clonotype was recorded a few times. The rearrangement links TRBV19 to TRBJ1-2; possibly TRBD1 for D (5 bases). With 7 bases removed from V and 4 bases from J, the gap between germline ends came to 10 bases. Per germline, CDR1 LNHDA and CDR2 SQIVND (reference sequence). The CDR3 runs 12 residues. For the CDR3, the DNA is TGTGCCAGTACTACAGGAATCTATGGCTACACCTTC. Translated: CASTTGIYGYTF.

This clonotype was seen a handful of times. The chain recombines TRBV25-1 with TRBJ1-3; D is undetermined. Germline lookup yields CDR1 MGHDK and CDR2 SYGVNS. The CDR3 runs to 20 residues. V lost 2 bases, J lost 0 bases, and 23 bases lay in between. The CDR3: CASSEQNLNPRLSSGNTIYF. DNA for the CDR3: TGTGCCAGCAGTGAACAGAACTTGAACCCCCGCCTGAGCTCTGGAAACACCATATATTTT. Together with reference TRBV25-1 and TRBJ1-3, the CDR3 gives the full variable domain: EADIYQTPRYLVIGTGKKITLECSQTMGHDKMYWYQQDPGMELHLIHYSYGVNSTEKGDLSSESTVSRIRTEHFPLTLESARPSHTSQYLCASSEQNLNPRLSSGNTIYFGEGSWLTVV.

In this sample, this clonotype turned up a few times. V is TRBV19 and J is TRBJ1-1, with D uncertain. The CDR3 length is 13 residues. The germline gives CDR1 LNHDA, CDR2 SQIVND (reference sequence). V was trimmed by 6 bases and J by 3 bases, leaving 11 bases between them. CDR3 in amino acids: CASRRRADTEAFF. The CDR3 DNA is TGTGCCAGTAGACGACGGGCTGACACTGAAGCTTTCTTT.

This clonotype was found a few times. In DNA, the CDR3 is TGCGCCAGCAGTGACCTAGGACAGGGAGGAAATGGCTACACCTTC. It yields the protein CASSDLGQGGNGYTF. The chain couples TRBV10-2 to TRBJ1-2, with 8 bases aligning to TRBD1. The CDR3 totals 15 residues. V shed 3 bases, J shed 6 bases, and the junction held 9 bases outside the gene matches. Looked up from germline, CDR1 is WSHSY and CDR2 is SAAADI.

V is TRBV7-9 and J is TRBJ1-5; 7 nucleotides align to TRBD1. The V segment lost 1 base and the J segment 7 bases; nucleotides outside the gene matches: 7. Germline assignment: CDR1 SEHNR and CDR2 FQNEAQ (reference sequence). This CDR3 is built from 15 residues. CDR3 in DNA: TGTGCCAGCAGCTTAGGACAGGGAGCGTTGCAGCCCCAGCATTTT. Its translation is CASSLGQGALQPQHF. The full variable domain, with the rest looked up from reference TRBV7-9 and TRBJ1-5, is DTGVSQNPRHKITKRGQNVTFRCDPISEHNRLYWYRQTLGQGPEFLTYFQNEAQLEKSRLLSDRFSAERPKGSFSTLEIQRTEQGDSAMYLCASSLGQGALQPQHFGDGTRLSIL.

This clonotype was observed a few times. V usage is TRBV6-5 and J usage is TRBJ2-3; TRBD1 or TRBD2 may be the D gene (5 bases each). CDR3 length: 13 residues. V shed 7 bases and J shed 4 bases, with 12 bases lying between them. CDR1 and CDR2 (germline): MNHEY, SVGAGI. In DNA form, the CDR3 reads TGTGCCAGCATGGTCGGGGCAGCAGATACGCAGTATTTT. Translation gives CASMVGAADTQYF.

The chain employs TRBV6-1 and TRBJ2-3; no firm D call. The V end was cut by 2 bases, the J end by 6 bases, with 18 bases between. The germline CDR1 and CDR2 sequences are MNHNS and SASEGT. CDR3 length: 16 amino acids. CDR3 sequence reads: CASSERARSPSDTQYF. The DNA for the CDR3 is TGTGCCAGCAGTGAAAGGGCCCGATCCCCTAGTGATACGCAGTATTTT.

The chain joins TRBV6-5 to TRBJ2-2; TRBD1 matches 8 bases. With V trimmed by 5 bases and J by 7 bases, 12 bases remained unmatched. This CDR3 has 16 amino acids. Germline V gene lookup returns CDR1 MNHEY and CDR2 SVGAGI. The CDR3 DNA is TGTGCCAGCAGTCCTATCCAGGGGGCCTTGGACGGGGAGCTGTTTTTT. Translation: CASSPIQGALDGELFF.

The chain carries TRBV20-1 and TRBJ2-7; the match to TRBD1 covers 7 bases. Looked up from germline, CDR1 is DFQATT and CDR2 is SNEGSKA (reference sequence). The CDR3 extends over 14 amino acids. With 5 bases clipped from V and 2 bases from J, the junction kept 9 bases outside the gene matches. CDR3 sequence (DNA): TGCAGTGCTCCCCGAACAGGGGAGCCCTACGAGCAGTACTTC. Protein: CSAPRTGEPYEQYF.

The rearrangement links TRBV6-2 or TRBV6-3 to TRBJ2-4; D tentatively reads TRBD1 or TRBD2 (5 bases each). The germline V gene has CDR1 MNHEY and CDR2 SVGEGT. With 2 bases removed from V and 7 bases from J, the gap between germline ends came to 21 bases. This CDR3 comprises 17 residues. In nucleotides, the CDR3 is TGTGCCAGCAGTTACAGGAGGACAAGTTCTGAAGGGAACATTCAGTACTTC. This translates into CASSYRRTSSEGNIQYF.

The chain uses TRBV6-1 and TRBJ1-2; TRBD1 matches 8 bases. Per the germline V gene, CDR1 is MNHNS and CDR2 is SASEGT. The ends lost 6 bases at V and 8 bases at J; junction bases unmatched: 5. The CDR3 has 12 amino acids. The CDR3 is CASRDRERGYTF. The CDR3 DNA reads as TGTGCCAGCAGGGACAGGGAGAGAGGCTACACCTTC.